This T cell receptor (beta chain) was sequenced during a study of blood T cell repertoires in COVID-19. Study in general: Sites across the United States, Italy and Spain contributed samples from acute and convalescent COVID-19.

Enrolled through a virtual design, the participants were between roughly 18 and 95 years of age and came from about two dozen US areas. Allocation to cohorts depended on clinical history reported by the participants. Original data processing: Using reference gene primer amplification, nucleated cell counts were estimated. The method was immunoSEQ multiplex PCR; TCRdb's version includes in-frame clones alone and lacks a portion of them. Clone size and V and J calls were adopted from that table, with D and trimming inferred from the DNA. Of 150,000 to 200,000 clones listed, 80% to 90% are singletons. The germline gives CDR1 SGHAT, CDR2 FQNNGV. The CDR3 is 15 residues long. The junction had 4 bases not matched to a gene; V was cut back by 1 base and J by 4 bases.

This clonotype was sampled from a woman in her fifties or sixties who had recovered from COVID-19. The chain recombines TRBV11-2 with TRBJ2-7; 10 bases align to TRBD2. Sequenced: PBMCs or T cells enriched from blood (not recorded which). Written as DNA, the CDR3 is TGTGCCAGCAGCTTAGTGGCTAGCGGGGGTTACGAGCAGTACTTC. Translating it yields CASSLVASGGYEQYF.